Given below is one T cell receptor (beta chain) in context. The sample belongs to a study of blood T cell repertoires in COVID-19. About the research overall: COVID-19 samples collected from the United States, Italy and Spain covered acute and convalescent phases. T cells, B-cell-depleted T cells, or PBMCs provided the cDNA or gDNA that served as material.

How the authors handled the data: Amplification with reference gene primers provided the estimates of nucleated cell counts. Sequencing was performed with immunoSEQ multiplex PCR; in TCRdb, only in-frame clones are kept and a portion is missing. V, J and clone size are taken as reported in that table, and D and trimming were inferred from the DNA itself. Of roughly 69,000 clones in the sample, around four fifths were seen once. The TCR was taken from a human donor in a cohort sampled during active COVID-19. The sample consisted of peripheral blood.

The chain's CDR3 is CASSLGVAADTQYF. DNA for the CDR3: TGTGCCAGCAGCTTGGGGGTAGCGGCAGATACGCAGTATTTT. The chain joins TRBV7-2 to TRBJ2-3, with D perhaps TRBD2 (6 bases). CDR1 is SGHTA, CDR2 FQGNSA, per germline. The CDR3 sequence is 14 residues long. V lost 3 bases and J lost 4, with 11 bases in between.